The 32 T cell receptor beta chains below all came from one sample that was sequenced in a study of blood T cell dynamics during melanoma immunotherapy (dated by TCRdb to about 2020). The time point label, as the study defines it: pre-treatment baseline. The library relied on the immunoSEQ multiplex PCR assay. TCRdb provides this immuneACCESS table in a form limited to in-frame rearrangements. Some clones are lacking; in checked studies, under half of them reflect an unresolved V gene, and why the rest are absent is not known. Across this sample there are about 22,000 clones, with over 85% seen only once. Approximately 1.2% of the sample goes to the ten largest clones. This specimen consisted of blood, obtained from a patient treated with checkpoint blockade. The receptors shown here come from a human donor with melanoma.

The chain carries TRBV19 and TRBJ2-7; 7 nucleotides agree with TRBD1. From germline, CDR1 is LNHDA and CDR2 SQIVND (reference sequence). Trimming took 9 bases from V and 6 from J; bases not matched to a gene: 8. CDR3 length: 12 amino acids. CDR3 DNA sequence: TGTGCCAGCAACGACAGGGTTGGCGAGCAGTACTTC. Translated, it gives CASNDRVGEQYF. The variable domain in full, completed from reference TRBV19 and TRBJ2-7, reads DGGITQSPKYLFRKEGQNVTLSCEQNLNHDAMYWYRQDPGQGLRLIYYSQIVNDFQKGDIAEGYSVSREKKESFPLTVTSAQKNPTAFYLCASNDRVGEQYFGPGTRLTVT.

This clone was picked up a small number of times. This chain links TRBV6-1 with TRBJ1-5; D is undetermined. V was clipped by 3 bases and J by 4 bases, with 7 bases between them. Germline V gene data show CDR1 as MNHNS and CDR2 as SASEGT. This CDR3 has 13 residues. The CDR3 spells CASSDSLNQPQHF. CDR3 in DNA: TGTGCCAGCAGTGACAGCCTAAATCAGCCCCAGCATTTT.

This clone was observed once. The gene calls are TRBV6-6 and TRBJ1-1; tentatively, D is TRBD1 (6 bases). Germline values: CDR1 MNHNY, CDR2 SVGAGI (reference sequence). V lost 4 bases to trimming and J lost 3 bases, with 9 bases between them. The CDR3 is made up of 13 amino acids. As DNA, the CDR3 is TGTGCCAGCAGTTCTCAGGGGTACACTGAAGCTTTCTTT. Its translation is CASSSQGYTEAFF.

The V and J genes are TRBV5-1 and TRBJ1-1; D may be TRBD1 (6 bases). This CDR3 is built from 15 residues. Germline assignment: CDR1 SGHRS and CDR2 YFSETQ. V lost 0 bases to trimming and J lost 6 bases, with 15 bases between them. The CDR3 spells CASSLVASAGAEAFF. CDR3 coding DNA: TGCGCCAGCAGCTTGGTGGCCTCGGCAGGGGCTGAAGCTTTCTTT.

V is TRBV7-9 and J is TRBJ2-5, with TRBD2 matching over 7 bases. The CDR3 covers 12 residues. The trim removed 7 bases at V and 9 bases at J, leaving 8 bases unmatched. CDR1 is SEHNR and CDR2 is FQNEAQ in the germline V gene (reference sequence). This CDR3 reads CASTLGGEAQYF. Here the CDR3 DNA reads TGTGCCAGCACCTTGGGGGGGGAGGCCCAGTACTTC. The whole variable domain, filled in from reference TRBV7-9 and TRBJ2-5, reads DTGVSQNPRHKITKRGQNVTFRCDPISEHNRLYWYRQTLGQGPEFLTYFQNEAQLEKSRLLSDRFSAERPKGSFSTLEIQRTEQGDSAMYLCASTLGGEAQYFGPGTRLLVL.

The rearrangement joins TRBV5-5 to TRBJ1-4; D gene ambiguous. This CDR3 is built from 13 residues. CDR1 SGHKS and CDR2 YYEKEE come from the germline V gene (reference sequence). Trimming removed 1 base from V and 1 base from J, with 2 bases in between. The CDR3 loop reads CASSLLTNEKLFF. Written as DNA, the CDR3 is TGTGCCAGCAGCTTGTTAACTAATGAAAAACTGTTTTTT.

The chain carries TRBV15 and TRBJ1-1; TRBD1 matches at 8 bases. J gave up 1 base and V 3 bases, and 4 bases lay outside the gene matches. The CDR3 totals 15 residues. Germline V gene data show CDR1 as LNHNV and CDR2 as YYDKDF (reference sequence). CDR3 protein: CATSREQGGNTEAFF. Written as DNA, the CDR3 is TGTGCCACCAGCAGGGAACAGGGGGGGAACACTGAAGCTTTCTTT. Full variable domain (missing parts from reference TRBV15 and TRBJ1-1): DAMVIQNPRYQVTQFGKPVTLSCSQTLNHNVMYWYQQKSSQAPKLLFHYYDKDFNNEADTPDNFQSRRPNTSFCFLDIRSPGLGDTAMYLCATSREQGGNTEAFFGQGTRLTVV.

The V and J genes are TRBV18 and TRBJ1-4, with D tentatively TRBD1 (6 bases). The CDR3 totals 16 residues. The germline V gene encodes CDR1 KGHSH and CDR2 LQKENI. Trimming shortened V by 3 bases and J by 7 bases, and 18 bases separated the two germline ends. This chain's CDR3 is CASSPSPPGAFEKLFF. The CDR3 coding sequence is TGTGCCAGCTCACCCTCACCCCCAGGGGCCTTTGAAAAACTGTTTTTT. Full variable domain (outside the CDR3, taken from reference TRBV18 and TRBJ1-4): NAGVMQNPRHLVRRRGQEARLRCSPMKGHSHVYWYRQLPEEGLKFMVYLQKENIIDESGMPKERFSAEFPKEGPSILRIQQVVRGDSAAYFCASSPSPPGAFEKLFFGSGTQLSVL.

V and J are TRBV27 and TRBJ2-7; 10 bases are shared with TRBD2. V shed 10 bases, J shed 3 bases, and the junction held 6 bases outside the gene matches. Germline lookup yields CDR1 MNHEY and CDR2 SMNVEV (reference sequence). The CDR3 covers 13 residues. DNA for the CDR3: TGTGCCACCGGGACTAGCGACGGCTACGAGCAGTACTTC. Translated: CATGTSDGYEQYF.

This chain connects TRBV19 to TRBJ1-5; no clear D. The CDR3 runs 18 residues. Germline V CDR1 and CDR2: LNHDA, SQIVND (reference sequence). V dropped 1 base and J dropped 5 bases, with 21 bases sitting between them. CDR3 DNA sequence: TGTGCCAGTAGTATAGTATCCGGCCCTACCGGGTGGGATCAGCCCCAGCATTTT. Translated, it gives CASSIVSGPTGWDQPQHF. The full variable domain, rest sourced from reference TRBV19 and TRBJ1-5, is DGGITQSPKYLFRKEGQNVTLSCEQNLNHDAMYWYRQDPGQGLRLIYYSQIVNDFQKGDIAEGYSVSREKKESFPLTVTSAQKNPTAFYLCASSIVSGPTGWDQPQHFGDGTRLSIL.

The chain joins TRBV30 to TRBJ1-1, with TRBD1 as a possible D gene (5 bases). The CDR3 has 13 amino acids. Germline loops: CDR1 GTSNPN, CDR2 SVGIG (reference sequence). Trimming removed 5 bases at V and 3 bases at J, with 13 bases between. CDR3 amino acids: CAWVGRIDTEAFF. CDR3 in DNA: TGTGCCTGGGTGGGACGGATCGACACTGAAGCTTTCTTT.

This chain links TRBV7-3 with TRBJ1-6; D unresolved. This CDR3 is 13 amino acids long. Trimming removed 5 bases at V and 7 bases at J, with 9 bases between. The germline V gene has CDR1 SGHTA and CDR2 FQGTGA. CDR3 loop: CASSQYQNSPLHF. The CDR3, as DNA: TGTGCCAGCAGCCAATATCAGAATTCACCCCTCCACTTT.

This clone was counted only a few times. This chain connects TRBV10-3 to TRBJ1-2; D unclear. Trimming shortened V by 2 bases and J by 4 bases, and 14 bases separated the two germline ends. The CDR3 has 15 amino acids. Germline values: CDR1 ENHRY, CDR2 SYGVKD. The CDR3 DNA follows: TGTGCCATCAGTGAGAGGCACCTCGAGGGCTATGGCTACACCTTC. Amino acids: CAISERHLEGYGYTF.

In nucleotides, the CDR3 is TGCGCCAGCAGCTCCGGACAGGAAAGGGGCACTGAAGCTTTCTTT. Amino acids: CASSSGQERGTEAFF. The genes are TRBV5-1 and TRBJ1-1, with 7 bases aligning to TRBD1. J lost 4 bases, V lost 3 bases, and 9 bases had no gene match. The CDR3 has 15 amino acids. From germline, CDR1 is SGHRS and CDR2 YFSETQ. Combining the CDR3 with reference TRBV5-1 and TRBJ1-1 gives the whole variable domain KAGVTQTPRYLIKTRGQQVTLSCSPISGHRSVSWYQQTPGQGLQFLFEYFSETQRNKGNFPGRFSGRQFSNSRSEMNVSTLELGDSALYLCASSSGQERGTEAFFGQGTRLTVV.

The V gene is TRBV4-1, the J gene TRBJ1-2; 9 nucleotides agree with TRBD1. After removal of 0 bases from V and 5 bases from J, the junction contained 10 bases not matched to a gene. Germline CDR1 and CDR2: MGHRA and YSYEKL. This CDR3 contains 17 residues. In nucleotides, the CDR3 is TGCGCCAGCAGCCAAGATGAGGACAGGGGCCTAATTTATGGCTACACCTTC. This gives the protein CASSQDEDRGLIYGYTF.

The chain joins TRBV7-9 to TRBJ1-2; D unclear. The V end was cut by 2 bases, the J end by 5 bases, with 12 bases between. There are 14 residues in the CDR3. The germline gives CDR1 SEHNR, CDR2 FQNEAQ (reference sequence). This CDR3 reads CASSLLIPEYGYTF. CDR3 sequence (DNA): TGTGCCAGCAGCTTATTGATCCCTGAGTATGGCTACACCTTC. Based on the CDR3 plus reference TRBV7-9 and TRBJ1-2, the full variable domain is DTGVSQNPRHKITKRGQNVTFRCDPISEHNRLYWYRQTLGQGPEFLTYFQNEAQLEKSRLLSDRFSAERPKGSFSTLEIQRTEQGDSAMYLCASSLLIPEYGYTFGSGTRLTVV.

The CDR3 nucleotides are TGTGCCAGCAGCCCGTCCCGGGGGGGCGTGGAGACCCAGTACTTC. Amino acid sequence: CASSPSRGGVETQYF. V and J are TRBV5-4 and TRBJ2-5; TRBD2 matches at 8 bases. The trim removed 4 bases at V and 5 bases at J, leaving 10 bases unmatched. The CDR3 runs 15 residues. CDR1 and CDR2 (germline): SGHNT, YYREEE (reference sequence). The entire variable domain, with the rest obtained from reference TRBV5-4 and TRBJ2-5, is as follows: ETGVTQSPTHLIKTRGQQVTLRCSSQSGHNTVSWYQQALGQGPQFIFQYYREEENGRGNFPPRFSGLQFPNYSSELNVNALELDDSALYLCASSPSRGGVETQYFGPGTRLLVL.

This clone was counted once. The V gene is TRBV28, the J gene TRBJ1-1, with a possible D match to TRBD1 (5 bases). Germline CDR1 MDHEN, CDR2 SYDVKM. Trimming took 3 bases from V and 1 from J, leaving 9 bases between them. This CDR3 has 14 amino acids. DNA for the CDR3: TGTGCCAGCAGTTTGGGGGAAAGGAACACTGAAGCTTTCTTT. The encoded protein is CASSLGERNTEAFF.

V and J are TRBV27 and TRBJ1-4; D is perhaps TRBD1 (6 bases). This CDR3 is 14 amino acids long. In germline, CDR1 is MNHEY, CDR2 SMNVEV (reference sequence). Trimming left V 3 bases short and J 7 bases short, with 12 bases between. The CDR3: CASSFNGGREKLFF. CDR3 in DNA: TGTGCCAGCAGTTTTAATGGGGGGCGTGAAAAACTGTTTTTT.

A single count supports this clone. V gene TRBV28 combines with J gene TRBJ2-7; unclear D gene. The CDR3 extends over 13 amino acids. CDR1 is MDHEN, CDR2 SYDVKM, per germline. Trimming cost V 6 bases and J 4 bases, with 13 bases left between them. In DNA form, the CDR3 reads TGTGCCAGCAGAAAGATGGGTAGATACGAGCAGTACTTC. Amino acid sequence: CASRKMGRYEQYF.

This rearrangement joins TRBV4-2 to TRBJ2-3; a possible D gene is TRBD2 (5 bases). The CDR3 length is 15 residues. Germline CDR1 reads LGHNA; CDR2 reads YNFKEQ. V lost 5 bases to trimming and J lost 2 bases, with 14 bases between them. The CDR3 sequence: CASSLEAGSTDTQYF. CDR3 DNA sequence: TGTGCCAGCAGCTTGGAGGCTGGATCCACAGATACGCAGTATTTT.

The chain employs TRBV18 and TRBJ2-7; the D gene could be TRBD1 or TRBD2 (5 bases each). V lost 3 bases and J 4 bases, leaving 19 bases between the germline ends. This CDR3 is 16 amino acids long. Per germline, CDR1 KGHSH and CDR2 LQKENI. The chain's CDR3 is CASSPLGRDLPYEQYF. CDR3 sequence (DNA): TGTGCCAGCTCACCCCTGGGCCGGGACCTTCCTTACGAGCAGTACTTC.

The CDR3 DNA reads TGTGCCAGCAGCATTACTAGCGAGGCCGAGCAGTACTTC. This codes for CASSITSEAEQYF. J is TRBJ2-7 and V is TRBV6-5; TRBD2 aligns across 7 bases. Germline CDR1 and CDR2: MNHEY and SVGAGI. There are 13 residues in the CDR3. Trimming took 6 bases from V and 6 from J; bases not matched to a gene: 8.

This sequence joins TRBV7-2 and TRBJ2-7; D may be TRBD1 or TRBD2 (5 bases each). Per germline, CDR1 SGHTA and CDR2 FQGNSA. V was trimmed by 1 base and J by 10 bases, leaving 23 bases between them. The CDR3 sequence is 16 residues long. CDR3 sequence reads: CASSLEVRGRNGRQYF. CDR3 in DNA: TGTGCCAGCAGCTTAGAAGTACGGGGACGGAACGGCCGACAGTACTTC. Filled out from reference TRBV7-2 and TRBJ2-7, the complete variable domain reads GAGVSQSPSNKVTEKGKDVELRCDPISGHTALYWYRQSLGQGLEFLIYFQGNSAPDKSGLPSDRFSAERTGGSVSTLTIQRTQQEDSAVYLCASSLEVRGRNGRQYFGPGTRLTVT.

The CDR3 spells CASRSGGTSTDTQYF. Here the CDR3 DNA reads TGTGCCAGCAGGTCGGGAGGTACTAGCACAGATACGCAGTATTTT. The gene calls are TRBV5-4 and TRBJ2-3, with 7 bases that match TRBD2. Per the germline V gene, CDR1 is SGHNT and CDR2 is YYREEE (reference sequence). The CDR3 extends over 15 amino acids. V dropped 5 bases and J dropped 0; count of bases not matched to a gene: 6. The variable domain in full, with the rest retrieved from reference TRBV5-4 and TRBJ2-3, is ETGVTQSPTHLIKTRGQQVTLRCSSQSGHNTVSWYQQALGQGPQFIFQYYREEENGRGNFPPRFSGLQFPNYSSELNVNALELDDSALYLCASRSGGTSTDTQYFGPGTRLTVL.

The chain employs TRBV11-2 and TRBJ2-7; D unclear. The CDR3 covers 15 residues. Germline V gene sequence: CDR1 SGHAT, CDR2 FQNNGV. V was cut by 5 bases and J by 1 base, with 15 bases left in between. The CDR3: CASSAYRGQSYEQYF. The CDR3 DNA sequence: TGTGCCAGCAGCGCCTACCGTGGTCAGTCCTACGAGCAGTACTTC.

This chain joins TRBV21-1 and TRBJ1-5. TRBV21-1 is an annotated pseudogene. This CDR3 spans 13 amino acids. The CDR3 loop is CASSKGESQPQHF. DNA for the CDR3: TGTGCCAGCAGCAAAGGGGAAAGTCAGCCCCAGCATTTT.

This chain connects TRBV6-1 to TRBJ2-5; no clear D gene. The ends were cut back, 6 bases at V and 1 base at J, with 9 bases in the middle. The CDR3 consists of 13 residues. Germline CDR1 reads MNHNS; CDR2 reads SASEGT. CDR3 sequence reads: CASSRRGQETQYF. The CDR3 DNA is TGTGCCAGCAGCCGGCGCGGCCAAGAGACCCAGTACTTC.

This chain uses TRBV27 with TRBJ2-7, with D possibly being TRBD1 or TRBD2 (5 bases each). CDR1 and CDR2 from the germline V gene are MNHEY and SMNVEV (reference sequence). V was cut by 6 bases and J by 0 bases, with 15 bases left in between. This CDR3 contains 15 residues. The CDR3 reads CASSLVGRSSYEQYF. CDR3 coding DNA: TGTGCCAGCAGCCTCGTGGGACGGAGCTCCTACGAGCAGTACTTC.

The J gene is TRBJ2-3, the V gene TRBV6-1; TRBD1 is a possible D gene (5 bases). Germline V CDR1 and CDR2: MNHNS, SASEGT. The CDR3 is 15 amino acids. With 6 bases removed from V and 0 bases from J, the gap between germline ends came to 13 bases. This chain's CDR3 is CASSNTRQSTDTQYF. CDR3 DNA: TGTGCCAGCAGCAACACCCGACAGAGCACAGATACGCAGTATTTT.

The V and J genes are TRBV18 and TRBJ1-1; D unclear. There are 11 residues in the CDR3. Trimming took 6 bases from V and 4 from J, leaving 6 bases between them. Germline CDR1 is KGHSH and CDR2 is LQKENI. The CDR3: CASSSSTEAFF. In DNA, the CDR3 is TGTGCCAGCTCCTCGAGCACTGAAGCTTTCTTT.

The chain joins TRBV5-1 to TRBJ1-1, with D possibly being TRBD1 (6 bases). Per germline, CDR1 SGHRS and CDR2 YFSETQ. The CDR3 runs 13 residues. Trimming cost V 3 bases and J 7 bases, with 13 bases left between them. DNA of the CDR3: TGCGCCAGCAGCTCCACCGGACAGATTGAAGCTTTCTTT. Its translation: CASSSTGQIEAFF.